The next 27 T cell receptor beta chains were all read from a single sample in a study of T cell changes during pregnancy in multiple sclerosis. The data were produced by immunoSEQ multiplex PCR, yet TCRdb's version contains in-frame clones alone and is incomplete. Of around 31,000 clones in the sample, 85% to 90% are singletons; the top ten hold 0.5% to 0.65%. The material sequenced was CD4+ T cells from peripheral blood mononuclear cells, taken in the third trimester of pregnancy. The receptors derive from a female donor in good health, enrolled as a control in a pregnancy study.

The rearrangement joins TRBV11-2 to TRBJ2-5, with D perhaps matching TRBD2 (6 bases). CDR3 size: 15 residues. CDR1 and CDR2 (germline): SGHAT, FQNNGV. Between the trimmed V and J ends, which lost 2 bases and 2 bases, there was a span of 12 bases. The CDR3 region has the DNA TGTGCCAGCAGCTTATTTGCGGGGCTTCAAGAGACCCAGTACTTC. This gives the protein CASSLFAGLQETQYF.

This rearrangement joins TRBV29-1 to TRBJ2-3, with 10 bases lining up with TRBD2. Germline V CDR1 and CDR2: SQVTM, ANQGSEA. This CDR3 is built from 12 residues. The J segment lost 6 bases and the V segment lost 6 bases, leaving 3 bases of the junction unmatched. This chain's CDR3 is CSVRLAGDTQYF. In nucleotides, the CDR3 is TGCAGCGTCCGACTAGCGGGCGATACGCAGTATTTT.

The rearrangement uses TRBV19 and TRBJ2-7; D gene ambiguous. Looked up from germline, CDR1 is LNHDA and CDR2 is SQIVND (reference sequence). The CDR3 runs 12 residues. V was trimmed by 5 bases and J by 5 bases, leaving 10 bases between them. DNA of the CDR3: TGTGCCAGTAGTGTCGTGGGCGACGAGCAGTACTTC. This gives the protein CASSVVGDEQYF.

V gene TRBV6-5 combines with J gene TRBJ2-1; 10 nucleotides line up with TRBD1. The V and J ends lost 4 bases and 4 bases, in that order; junction bases with no gene match: 4. CDR1 and CDR2 from the germline V gene are MNHEY and SVGAGI. This CDR3 region has 15 residues. CDR3 amino acids: CASSWGQGPYNEQFF. CDR3 DNA sequence: TGTGCCAGCAGTTGGGGACAGGGGCCTTACAATGAGCAGTTCTTC.

In this sample, this clone is medium-sized. This rearrangement joins TRBV19 to TRBJ2-7; possible D gene TRBD2, 7 bases. V lost 7 bases and J 0 bases, leaving 13 bases between the germline ends. This CDR3 comprises 14 residues. Germline V gene lookup returns CDR1 LNHDA and CDR2 SQIVND (reference sequence). The CDR3 spells CASTPGGLSYEQYF. The CDR3 nucleotides are TGTGCCAGTACCCCGGGGGGCCTCTCCTACGAGCAGTACTTC. Filled out from reference TRBV19 and TRBJ2-7, the complete variable domain reads DGGITQSPKYLFRKEGQNVTLSCEQNLNHDAMYWYRQDPGQGLRLIYYSQIVNDFQKGDIAEGYSVSREKKESFPLTVTSAQKNPTAFYLCASTPGGLSYEQYFGPGTRLTVT.

This clone qualifies as medium-sized. This chain links TRBV19 with TRBJ2-1, with TRBD2 matching over 9 bases. The CDR3 runs to 15 residues. Germline V CDR1 and CDR2: LNHDA, SQIVND (reference sequence). V was clipped by 3 bases and J by 6 bases; unmatched bases: 6. CDR3 residues: CASSILAGKINEQFF. The CDR3 nucleotides read TGTGCCAGTAGTATCCTAGCGGGGAAAATCAATGAGCAGTTCTTC. The whole variable domain, remainder taken from reference TRBV19 and TRBJ2-1, is DGGITQSPKYLFRKEGQNVTLSCEQNLNHDAMYWYRQDPGQGLRLIYYSQIVNDFQKGDIAEGYSVSREKKESFPLTVTSAQKNPTAFYLCASSILAGKINEQFFGPGTRLTVL.

This chain connects TRBV4-3 to TRBJ1-2; 7 bases agree with TRBD1. V lost 4 bases and J lost 4; bases outside the gene matches: 18. Germline V gives CDR1 LGHNA, CDR2 YSLEER. The CDR3 is 18 residues long. The CDR3 region is CASSPGGGRLTGSYGYTF. CDR3 DNA sequence: TGCGCCAGCAGCCCAGGGGGTGGACGTTTGACAGGTTCCTATGGCTACACCTTC.

This chain uses TRBV7-8 with TRBJ2-7; 7 nucleotides align to TRBD1. Germline lookup yields CDR1 SGHVS and CDR2 FQNEAQ. With 2 bases clipped from V and 1 base from J, the junction kept 5 bases outside the gene matches. CDR3 length: 15 residues. As DNA, the CDR3 is TGTGCCAGCAGCTTAAAACAGGGGAGTTCCTACGAGCAGTACTTC. Amino acids: CASSLKQGSSYEQYF.

This sequence joins TRBV6-5 and TRBJ2-5; D is undetermined. This CDR3 has 11 residues. The ends were cut back, 7 bases at V and 3 bases at J, with 6 bases in the middle. Germline assignment: CDR1 MNHEY and CDR2 SVGAGI. CDR3 loop: CASIAKETQYF. For the CDR3, the DNA is TGTGCCAGCATTGCGAAAGAGACCCAGTACTTC.

CDR3 coding DNA: TGTGCCAGCTCACCCTCCAGGGGGAATAGAGAGACCCAGTACTTC. Its translation: CASSPSRGNRETQYF. The V gene is TRBV18, the J gene TRBJ2-5, with 7 bases matching TRBD1. CDR3 length: 15 amino acids. With 3 bases clipped from V and 4 bases from J, the junction kept 8 bases outside the gene matches. Germline V gene sequence: CDR1 KGHSH, CDR2 LQKENI. The full variable domain, in which reference TRBV18 and TRBJ2-5 provide the parts outside the CDR3, is NAGVMQNPRHLVRRRGQEARLRCSPMKGHSHVYWYRQLPEEGLKFMVYLQKENIIDESGMPKERFSAEFPKEGPSILRIQQVVRGDSAAYFCASSPSRGNRETQYFGPGTRLLVL.

The chain is built from TRBV20-1 and TRBJ1-4; 11 bases map to TRBD1. CDR3 length: 11 amino acids. Germline V CDR1 and CDR2: DFQATT, SNEGSKA (reference sequence). This chain's CDR3 is CAGTGGEKLFF. CDR3 coding DNA: TGCGCTGGGACAGGGGGAGAAAAACTGTTTTTT.

V is TRBV6-5 and J is TRBJ2-7; D gene unclear. The CDR3 is 13 amino acids. Trimming left V 5 bases short and J 4 bases short, with 12 bases between. Germline V lookup: CDR1 MNHEY, CDR2 SVGAGI. CDR3 DNA: TGTGCCAGCAGTCATCCCGGGTTGTACGAGCAGTACTTC. Residues: CASSHPGLYEQYF.

This chain joins TRBV30 and TRBJ1-2; no firm D call. CDR1 and CDR2 (germline): GTSNPN, SVGIG (reference sequence). The CDR3 extends over 14 amino acids. V lost 2 bases to trimming and J lost 4 bases, with 14 bases between them. CDR3 DNA sequence: TGTGCCTGGAGTACCGGACTGACCTCCTATGGCTACACCTTC. It encodes CAWSTGLTSYGYTF.

V usage is TRBV28 and J usage is TRBJ2-7; TRBD1 agrees at 8 bases. The germline V gene has CDR1 MDHEN and CDR2 SYDVKM. V shed 1 base and J 2 bases; nucleotides not matched to a gene: 4. The CDR3 is made up of 15 amino acids. CDR3: CASSLYGTGTYEQYF. CDR3 nucleotides: TGTGCCAGCAGTTTATATGGGACAGGTACCTACGAGCAGTACTTC.

V is TRBV6-5 and J is TRBJ2-7; tentatively, D is TRBD2 (5 bases). Germline lookup yields CDR1 MNHEY and CDR2 SVGAGI. The CDR3 is made up of 15 amino acids. Trimming took off 6 bases at V and 5 bases at J, with 20 bases between the two ends. DNA of the CDR3: TGTGCCAGCAGCAATTCCCCGGGCGGGTTCCACGAGCAGTACTTC. Protein: CASSNSPGGFHEQYF.

V is TRBV5-4 and J is TRBJ2-4; D is undetermined. Trimming left V 4 bases short and J 9 bases short, with 17 bases between. The CDR3 length is 14 residues. CDR1 and CDR2 (germline): SGHNT, YYREEE (reference sequence). The CDR3 reads CASSLPSTGGIQYF. The CDR3, as DNA: TGTGCCAGCAGCCTACCCTCCACCGGTGGCATTCAGTACTTC.

The chain is built from TRBV2 and TRBJ2-7; 8 bases line up with TRBD2. V was clipped by 5 bases and J by 2 bases; unmatched bases: 5. The germline V gene encodes CDR1 SNHLY and CDR2 FYNNEI. The CDR3 is made up of 14 amino acids. CDR3 protein: CASSPLAETYEQYF. The CDR3 coding sequence is TGTGCCAGCAGTCCACTAGCGGAGACCTACGAGCAGTACTTC.

The chain is built from TRBV10-3 and TRBJ2-5; 10 bases align to TRBD2. Unmatched junction bases numbered 8, after V lost 6 bases and J lost 7 bases. The CDR3 totals 14 residues. Germline V gene data show CDR1 as ENHRY and CDR2 as SYGVKD. In DNA form, the CDR3 reads TGTGCCATCAGCGGAGGAGAGCGGGAGGGGACCCAGTACTTC. It yields the protein CAISGGEREGTQYF.

This chain uses TRBV30 with TRBJ2-1; 8 bases line up with TRBD1. The CDR3 has 14 residues. CDR1 and CDR2 from the germline V gene are GTSNPN and SVGIG (reference sequence). V dropped 0 bases and J dropped 6; count of bases not matched to a gene: 4. CDR3 sequence reads: CAWSVQGGSNEQFF. Here the CDR3 DNA reads TGTGCCTGGAGTGTACAGGGGGGATCCAATGAGCAGTTCTTC.

The chain employs TRBV7-2 and TRBJ2-7; 8 bases line up with TRBD2. The CDR3 length is 14 residues. From germline, CDR1 is SGHTA and CDR2 FQGNSA. V lost 5 bases, J lost 4 bases, and 7 bases stayed unmatched. CDR3 sequence (DNA): TGTGCCAGCAGCCCCACCCGCGGGGGGTACGAGCAGTACTTC. Residues: CASSPTRGGYEQYF.

The chain joins TRBV10-2 to TRBJ2-1, with TRBD2 matching 9 bases. CDR1 and CDR2 from the germline V gene are WSHSY and SAAADI. The CDR3 covers 15 residues. Unmatched junction bases numbered 5, after V lost 3 bases and J lost 5 bases. In DNA, the CDR3 is TGCGCCAGCAGTGACAGGACTAGCGTAAACAATGAGCAGTTCTTC. Translating gives CASSDRTSVNNEQFF.

CDR3 nucleotide sequence: TGTGCCAGCAGCTCCCTGACAGGTGCTAACTATGGCTACACCTTC. This codes for CASSSLTGANYGYTF. This chain links TRBV7-2 with TRBJ1-2; the D gene is possibly TRBD1 (6 bases). V was shortened by 4 bases and J by 0 bases, with 12 bases between the two germline ends. The CDR3 spans 15 residues. Germline assignment: CDR1 SGHTA and CDR2 FQGNSA.

V is TRBV7-2 and J is TRBJ1-4; possibly TRBD1 for D (6 bases). In germline, CDR1 is SGHTA, CDR2 FQGNSA. The CDR3 covers 15 residues. Trimming took off 5 bases at V and 5 bases at J, with 15 bases between the two ends. CDR3 amino acids: CASSVSGTRNEKLFF. The CDR3 DNA is TGTGCCAGCAGCGTCTCCGGGACAAGGAATGAAAAACTGTTTTTT.

The chain employs TRBV5-1 and TRBJ2-2, with TRBD2 matching 11 bases. The junction had 11 bases not matched to a gene; V was cut back by 3 bases and J by 4 bases. This CDR3 has 18 amino acids. Looked up from germline, CDR1 is SGHRS and CDR2 is YFSETQ. CDR3 sequence: CASSSPTSGSIFTGELFF. CDR3 in DNA: TGCGCCAGCAGCTCCCCAACTAGCGGGAGTATCTTCACCGGGGAGCTGTTTTTT.

The V and J genes are TRBV5-1 and TRBJ2-3; possibly TRBD2 for D (6 bases). The CDR3 has 12 residues. The ends were cut back, 5 bases at V and 6 bases at J, with 10 bases in the middle. Germline V gives CDR1 SGHRS, CDR2 YFSETQ. This CDR3 is CASRLLADTQYF. In nucleotides, the CDR3 is TGCGCCAGCAGACTTCTAGCGGATACGCAGTATTTT. The variable domain in full, with the rest retrieved from reference TRBV5-1 and TRBJ2-3, is KAGVTQTPRYLIKTRGQQVTLSCSPISGHRSVSWYQQTPGQGLQFLFEYFSETQRNKGNFPGRFSGRQFSNSRSEMNVSTLELGDSALYLCASRLLADTQYFGPGTRLTVL.

The chain joins TRBV18 to TRBJ1-4, with D uncertain. Germline V lookup: CDR1 KGHSH, CDR2 LQKENI. V lost 1 base, J lost 8 bases, and 14 bases lay in between. The CDR3 spans 15 residues. CDR3 sequence: CASSPRSGLGEKLFF. The CDR3 DNA reads as TGTGCCAGCTCACCACGGTCCGGGTTAGGCGAAAAACTGTTTTTT.

By share, this clone counts as medium-sized. The CDR3 is CASSQFPTGSDTEAFF. For the CDR3, the DNA is TGTGCCAGCTCACAATTCCCGACAGGGTCGGACACTGAAGCTTTCTTT. The V and J genes are TRBV18 and TRBJ1-1; TRBD1 agrees at 7 bases. Germline V gene lookup returns CDR1 KGHSH and CDR2 LQKENI. The CDR3 runs to 16 residues. V was pared by 4 bases and J by 3 bases, with 11 bases of the junction left unmatched.